The 22 T cell receptor beta chains below were found in one sample sequenced in a study of identical twins. TCRdb independently ran MiXCR on the 5' RACE reads; one entry per CDR3 protein. The table shows 1.5 million to 2 million distinct CDR3 sequences, with less than 40% occurring only once. Sequenced: cord blood. These receptors were taken from a newborn girl in good health.

Only a few counts were recorded for this clonotype. The chain combines TRBV25-1 with TRBJ2-7; D is ambiguous. Trimming removed 10 bases from V and 0 bases from J, with 13 bases in between. The germline V gene encodes CDR1 MGHDK and CDR2 SYGVNS. This CDR3 is built from 13 residues. The CDR3, as DNA: TGTGCCACCAAGGAGCCTAGCTCCTACGAGCAGTACTTC. It codes for CATKEPSSYEQYF.

The rearrangement joins TRBV29-1 to TRBJ2-2, with D tentatively TRBD1 (6 bases). The ends were cut back, 3 bases at V and 4 bases at J, with 15 bases in the middle. This CDR3 is 15 amino acids long. Looked up from germline, CDR1 is SQVTM and CDR2 is ANQGSEA. The CDR3 region has the DNA TGCAGCGTTGATTACAGGGAAATGGGCACCGGGGAGCTGTTTTTT. Protein sequence: CSVDYREMGTGELFF.

The rearrangement uses TRBV20-1 and TRBJ1-2; the D gene is possibly TRBD1 (5 bases). V was trimmed by 0 bases and J by 0 bases, leaving 14 bases between them. The CDR3 has 16 residues. Germline V gene lookup returns CDR1 DFQATT and CDR2 SNEGSKA (reference sequence). The CDR3, as DNA: TGCAGTGCTAGAGATTTGAGTTTAGGGGCTAACTATGGCTACACCTTC. Its translation is CSARDLSLGANYGYTF.

This clonotype was found a few times. The genes are TRBV3-1 and TRBJ2-3, with D unresolved. V was pared by 1 base and J by 5 bases, with 13 bases between. The CDR3 runs to 15 residues. Germline V CDR1 and CDR2: LGHDT, YNNKEL (reference sequence). The CDR3 DNA is TGTGCCAGCAGCCAAGTTACAGCCGGAAGAGATACGCAGTATTTT. The encoded protein is CASSQVTAGRDTQYF.

This CDR3 reads CSARRHRSPNTEAFF. CDR3 coding DNA: TGCAGTGCTAGGCGGCACAGGTCTCCTAACACTGAAGCTTTCTTT. The genes are TRBV20-1 and TRBJ1-1; possibly TRBD1 for D (5 bases). Germline CDR1 DFQATT, CDR2 SNEGSKA (reference sequence). The V end was cut by 3 bases, the J end by 2 bases, with 16 bases between. The CDR3 runs to 15 residues.

This clonotype was counted many times. J is TRBJ1-2 and V is TRBV29-1; D perhaps matches TRBD1 (6 bases). Germline CDR1 SQVTM, CDR2 ANQGSEA. This CDR3 is built from 11 residues. V dropped 3 bases and J dropped 8 bases, with 10 bases sitting between them. CDR3 sequence (DNA): TGCAGCGTTGACAGGGGAAGCGGCTACACCTTC. Residues: CSVDRGSGYTF.

The gene calls are TRBV12-3 or TRBV12-4 and TRBJ1-5; D might be TRBD1 (5 bases). There are 15 residues in the CDR3. Trimming pared 7 bases from V and 2 bases from J, leaving 15 bases between. Here the CDR3 DNA reads TGTGCCAGCACCTCACGGGGGGGACGCAATCAGCCCCAGCATTTT. This sequence encodes CASTSRGGRNQPQHF.

This clonotype was seen only a few times. The chain joins TRBV7-2 to TRBJ2-3, with 10 bases matching TRBD2. This CDR3 is 15 amino acids long. Germline CDR1 SGHTA, CDR2 FQGNSA. V dropped 5 bases and J dropped 3; count of bases not matched to a gene: 5. The CDR3 DNA reads TGTGCCAGCAGCGCTTCGGGACTAGCGACAGATACGCAGTATTTT. Translated: CASSASGLATDTQYF.

The V call is TRBV7-2, the J call TRBJ1-1, with 9 bases fitting TRBD1. CDR1 SGHTA and CDR2 FQGNSA come from the germline V gene. CDR3 length equals 15 residues. The V segment lost 3 bases and the J segment 5 bases; nucleotides outside the gene matches: 7. CDR3 nucleotide sequence: TGTGCCAGCAGCTTCAGGACAGGGGATAGGACTGAAGCTTTCTTT. Its protein product is CASSFRTGDRTEAFF.

The CDR3 DNA sequence: TGTGCCAGCAGCCAAGATTCTCTGCTCGGGCTAGCGTCGAGGTTGGTCAATGAGCAGTTCTTC. Its protein product is CASSQDSLLGLASRLVNEQFF. The chain combines TRBV4-2 with TRBJ2-1; D perhaps matches TRBD2 (6 bases). This CDR3 has 21 residues. The germline CDR1 and CDR2 sequences are LGHNA and YNFKEQ. V was trimmed by 0 bases and J by 6 bases, leaving 30 bases between them.

This clonotype was seen only a few times. Compared with germline, one end of the junction differs, possibly owing to a read error. The V call is TRBV5-1, the J call TRBJ1-1; TRBD1 matches 9 bases. This CDR3 contains 11 residues. Per the germline V gene, CDR1 is SGHRS and CDR2 is YFSETQ. CDR3 loop: CTSSLGQGAFF. CDR3 in DNA: TGCACCAGCAGCTTGGGACAGGGAGCTTTCTTT.

This clonotype was seen a handful of times. The V gene is TRBV20-1, the J gene TRBJ2-4; 10 bases are a match to TRBD2. Germline values: CDR1 DFQATT, CDR2 SNEGSKA (reference sequence). Trimming removed 1 base from V and 6 bases from J; junction bases left unmatched: 12. The CDR3 has 17 residues. In DNA form, the CDR3 reads TGCAGTGCTAGAGCCGGACTAGCGGTTATCGGGGGAAACATTCAGTACTTC. This sequence encodes CSARAGLAVIGGNIQYF.

There are a few counts of this clonotype. The chain carries TRBV30 and TRBJ1-5, with 9 bases lining up with TRBD1. Germline CDR1 and CDR2: GTSNPN and SVGIG (reference sequence). CDR3 length: 13 residues. J gave up 7 bases and V 6 bases, and 7 bases lay outside the gene matches. The CDR3 DNA reads TGTGCCTGCGAGACAGGGGGGAGGCAGCCCCAGCATTTT. Amino acids: CACETGGRQPQHF.

The chain recombines TRBV28 with TRBJ2-7; D might be TRBD1 or TRBD2, each matching 5 bases. Matching the DNA end better, TRBJ2-5 makes the J call doubtful. The CDR3 runs to 15 residues. Germline V gene lookup returns CDR1 MDHEN and CDR2 SYDVKM. This CDR3 is CASSFQQSGGETQYF. In DNA form, the CDR3 reads TGTGCCAGCAGTTTTCAGCAGTCTGGGGGAGAGACCCAGTACTTC.

The chain couples TRBV2 to TRBJ1-4, with D possibly being TRBD1 (5 bases). V was clipped by 4 bases and J by 3 bases, with 12 bases between them. Germline loops: CDR1 SNHLY, CDR2 FYNNEI. CDR3 length equals 15 residues. The CDR3 sequence is CASSGGRISNEKLFF. The CDR3 nucleotides read TGTGCCAGCAGTGGGGGACGGATCTCTAATGAAAAACTGTTTTTT.

The chain employs TRBV28 and TRBJ2-1; 10 bases map to TRBD2. Trimming at V came to 7 bases and at J to 2 bases, leaving 14 bases not matched to a gene. The germline gives CDR1 MDHEN, CDR2 SYDVKM. CDR3 size: 18 residues. In DNA form, the CDR3 reads TGTGCCAGCAACCCACACCCTAGCGGGAGAGGCGCCTACAATGAGCAGTTCTTC. Its protein is CASNPHPSGRGAYNEQFF.

This clonotype was seen only a few times. DNA for the CDR3: TGTGCCAGCAGCCCCCCACGTTATAATTCACCCCTCCACTTT. Encoded protein: CASSPPRYNSPLHF. The rearrangement links TRBV7-2 to TRBJ1-6, with D unresolved. V was clipped by 5 bases and J by 4 bases, with 9 bases between them. The germline V gene encodes CDR1 SGHTA and CDR2 FQGNSA. The CDR3 runs to 14 residues.

The rearrangement uses TRBV23-1 and TRBJ1-5; D remains unclear. TRBV23-1 is marked as an open reading frame, function uncertain. This CDR3 region has 20 residues. V shed 0 bases and J shed 3 bases, with 24 bases lying between them. CDR3 nucleotide sequence: TGCGCCAGCAGTCAATCCGTGGAGTGTGACCCCCCTAAAATCAATCAGCCCCAGCATTTT. Its translation: CASSQSVECDPPKINQPQHF.

In this sample, this clonotype turned up a few times. The V and J genes are TRBV6-1 and TRBJ1-5; 8 positions agree with TRBD1. Germline-derived CDR1 and CDR2 are MNHNS and SASEGT. This CDR3 spans 16 amino acids. With V trimmed by 6 bases and J by 1 base, 8 bases remained unmatched. CDR3 sequence reads: CASSLQGAGSNQPQHF. CDR3 bases: TGTGCCAGCAGCCTCCAGGGGGCTGGGAGCAATCAGCCCCAGCATTTT.

This clonotype was detected only a few times. This sequence joins TRBV5-1 and TRBJ2-3; D not certain. V lost 4 bases and J 6 bases, leaving 18 bases between the germline ends. Germline V CDR1 and CDR2: SGHRS, YFSETQ. CDR3 size: 15 residues. The CDR3 loop reads CASSTYLEFTDTQYF. The CDR3 DNA sequence: TGCGCCAGCAGCACATACCTGGAGTTTACGGATACGCAGTATTTT.

This clonotype was counted a few times. The genes are TRBV6-1 and TRBJ1-5, with 8 nucleotides matching TRBD1. CDR3 length: 15 residues. In germline, CDR1 is MNHNS, CDR2 SASEGT. The V segment lost 5 bases and the J segment 3 bases; nucleotides outside the gene matches: 6. The CDR3 DNA follows: TGTGCCAGCAGTTTCCCGGGACAGGCCAATCAGCCCCAGCATTTT. Translation: CASSFPGQANQPQHF.

V is TRBV4-2 and J is TRBJ2-1; D remains ambiguous. Germline loops: CDR1 LGHNA, CDR2 YNFKEQ. V was shortened by 0 bases and J by 0 bases, with 9 bases between the two germline ends. The CDR3 is made up of 16 amino acids. The CDR3 protein is CASSQETVSSYNEQFF. The DNA for the CDR3 is TGTGCCAGCAGCCAAGAGACCGTTAGCTCCTACAATGAGCAGTTCTTC.